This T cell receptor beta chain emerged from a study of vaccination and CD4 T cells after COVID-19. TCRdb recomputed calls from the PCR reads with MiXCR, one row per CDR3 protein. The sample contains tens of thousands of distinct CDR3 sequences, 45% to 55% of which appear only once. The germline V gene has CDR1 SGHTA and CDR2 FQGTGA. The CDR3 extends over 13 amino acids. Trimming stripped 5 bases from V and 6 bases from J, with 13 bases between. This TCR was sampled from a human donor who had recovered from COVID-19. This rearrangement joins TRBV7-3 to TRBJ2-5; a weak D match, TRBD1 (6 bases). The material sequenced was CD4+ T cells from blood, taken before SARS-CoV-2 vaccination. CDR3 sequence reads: CASSINREKTQYF. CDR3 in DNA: TGTGCCAGCAGCATCAACAGGGAGAAGACCCAGTACTTC.